This T cell receptor (beta chain) is drawn from a study of identical twins. General study points: In cord blood, abundant beta clonotypes had fewer insertions; memory showed no trend. The study based its conclusions on cross-sectional statistical analysis and did not follow the same donors.

A single record per CDR3 protein comes from TCRdb applying MiXCR to the 5' RACE reads. The repertoire has 220,000 or so distinct CDR3 sequences, roughly 7% of them found once; the top ten carry under 4%. In this sample, this clonotype turned up many times. Its antigen is undetermined. The ends were cut back, 0 bases at V and 4 bases at J, with 10 bases in the middle. The length of the CDR3 is 14 residues. CDR1 SGHRS and CDR2 YFSETQ come from the germline V gene. These same records also appear under a second study, on yellow fever vaccine responses in identical twins.

Sequenced: memory (CD45RO+) T cells sorted from blood. V gene TRBV5-1 combines with J gene TRBJ2-5, with D perhaps matching TRBD2 (5 bases). This TCR was sampled from a woman between 18 and 29 years old in good health. This CDR3 is CASSLDPGVETQYF. The CDR3 nucleotides read TGCGCCAGCAGCTTGGACCCCGGGGTAGAGACCCAGTACTTC.